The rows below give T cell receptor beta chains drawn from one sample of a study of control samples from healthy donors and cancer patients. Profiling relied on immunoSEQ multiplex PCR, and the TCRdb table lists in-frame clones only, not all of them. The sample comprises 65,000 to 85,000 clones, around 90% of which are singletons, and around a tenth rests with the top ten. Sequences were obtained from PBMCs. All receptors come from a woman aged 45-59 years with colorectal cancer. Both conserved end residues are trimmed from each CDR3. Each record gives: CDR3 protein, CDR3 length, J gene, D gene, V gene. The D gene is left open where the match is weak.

CDR3: ASSPGGLVFNEQF
length: 13
J: TRBJ2-1
D: .
V: TRBV7-3

CDR3: ASSLMTVGQETQY
length: 13
J: TRBJ2-5
D: .
V: TRBV7-8

CDR3: ASSFGGLYQPQH
length: 12
J: TRBJ1-5
D: .
V: TRBV5-8

CDR3: ASSFGGLETQY
length: 11
J: TRBJ2-5
D: .
V: TRBV7-8

CDR3: ASSSREYNEQF
length: 11
J: TRBJ2-1
D: .
V: TRBV5-6

CDR3: ASSQGTEQNQPQH
length: 13
J: TRBJ1-5
D: TRBD1
V: TRBV5-1

CDR3: AWSHPRTAKNSPLH
length: 14
J: TRBJ1-6
D: .
V: TRBV30

CDR3: ASSPMDTQY
length: 9
J: TRBJ2-3
D: .
V: TRBV7-8

CDR3: ASSISGTSNEQF
length: 12
J: TRBJ2-1
D: TRBD2
V: TRBV5-6

CDR3: ASSPLGLTGELF
length: 12
J: TRBJ2-2
D: .
V: TRBV9

CDR3: ASSLTSGGQETQY
length: 13
J: TRBJ2-5
D: TRBD2
V: TRBV7-3

CDR3: ASSRSAALYGYT
length: 12
J: TRBJ1-2
D: .
V: TRBV3-1/TRBV3-2

CDR3: ASSKGTGGGRETQY
length: 14
J: TRBJ2-5
D: .
V: TRBV21-1

CDR3: ASSEQGGAKNIQY
length: 13
J: TRBJ2-4
D: .
V: TRBV6-1

CDR3: ASNLDGNTNYGYT
length: 13
J: TRBJ1-2
D: .
V: TRBV6-6

CDR3: AWTLGRRDTEAF
length: 12
J: TRBJ1-1
D: .
V: TRBV30

CDR3: ATPNADYNNEQF
length: 12
J: TRBJ2-1
D: .
V: TRBV2

CDR3: ASSSSYGYT
length: 9
J: TRBJ1-2
D: .
V: TRBV6-6

CDR3: ASSPSAGELF
length: 10
J: TRBJ2-2
D: .
V: TRBV7-9

CDR3: ASSDRDSYGYT
length: 11
J: TRBJ1-2
D: TRBD1
V: TRBV6-4

CDR3: ASSQRGGTGELF
length: 12
J: TRBJ2-2
D: TRBD2
V: TRBV3-1/TRBV3-2

CDR3: ASSLQSPYGYT
length: 11
J: TRBJ1-2
D: .
V: TRBV5-6

CDR3: ASSLRAGGTAGQETQY
length: 16
J: TRBJ2-5
D: TRBD2
V: TRBV5-1

CDR3: ASSPTGVRQPQH
length: 12
J: TRBJ1-5
D: TRBD1
V: TRBV28

CDR3: ASSLIPGNQPQH
length: 12
J: TRBJ1-5
D: .
V: TRBV7-2

CDR3: ASSLDKGANSPLH
length: 13
J: TRBJ1-6
D: .
V: TRBV7-8

CDR3: ASSEAEGDGYT
length: 11
J: TRBJ1-2
D: .
V: TRBV2

CDR3: ASSSPGGSETQY
length: 12
J: TRBJ2-5
D: TRBD1
V: TRBV5-1

CDR3: ASSLSTEGLSYNSPLH
length: 16
J: TRBJ1-6
D: .
V: TRBV27

CDR3: ASRRQGAGEH
length: 10
J: TRBJ1-5
D: TRBD1
V: TRBV6-5

CDR3: ASSPREGLNTEAF
length: 13
J: TRBJ1-1
D: .
V: TRBV18

CDR3: ASSRYDPSDTQY
length: 12
J: TRBJ2-3
D: .
V: TRBV9

CDR3: ATSRDGQFEAF
length: 11
J: TRBJ1-1
D: .
V: TRBV15

CDR3: ASSMSRDLNSPLH
length: 13
J: TRBJ1-6
D: .
V: TRBV5-1

CDR3: AWSERAYSNQPQH
length: 13
J: TRBJ1-5
D: .
V: TRBV30

CDR3: ASGQGTDTQY
length: 10
J: TRBJ2-3
D: .
V: TRBV6-4

CDR3: ASSVSDRVSGYT
length: 12
J: TRBJ1-2
D: TRBD1
V: TRBV2

CDR3: ASSSGTANQETQY
length: 13
J: TRBJ2-5
D: TRBD1
V: TRBV28

CDR3: SARTGGNTGELF
length: 12
J: TRBJ2-2
D: TRBD1
V: TRBV29-1

CDR3: ASIRGQGAGNTIY
length: 13
J: TRBJ1-3
D: TRBD1
V: TRBV6-5

CDR3: ASSLGGPYGYT
length: 11
J: TRBJ1-2
D: .
V: TRBV7-9

CDR3: ASSQLAGLNTEAF
length: 13
J: TRBJ1-1
D: .
V: TRBV4-3

CDR3: ASSQTAGDGYT
length: 11
J: TRBJ1-2
D: .
V: TRBV4-1

CDR3: ASTLTYQETQY
length: 11
J: TRBJ2-5
D: .
V: TRBV6-6

CDR3: ATSRDNGGYT
length: 10
J: TRBJ1-2
D: .
V: TRBV15

CDR3: ASSYRQGNTEAF
length: 12
J: TRBJ1-1
D: TRBD1
V: TRBV6-5

CDR3: ASSFGTSEAF
length: 10
J: TRBJ1-1
D: .
V: TRBV10-1

CDR3: ASSDWDGELF
length: 10
J: TRBJ2-2
D: .
V: TRBV6-5

CDR3: ASSVGVLSDTQY
length: 12
J: TRBJ2-3
D: .
V: TRBV9

CDR3: ASSDSAGIVGYT
length: 12
J: TRBJ1-2
D: .
V: TRBV6-4

CDR3: ASTAGGQGGNEQF
length: 13
J: TRBJ2-1
D: .
V: TRBV10-1

CDR3: ASSDRMNTEAF
length: 11
J: TRBJ1-1
D: .
V: TRBV6-6

CDR3: ASSGDPILPLH
length: 11
J: TRBJ1-6
D: .
V: TRBV2

CDR3: ASSFAVSSYNEQF
length: 13
J: TRBJ2-1
D: .
V: TRBV7-2